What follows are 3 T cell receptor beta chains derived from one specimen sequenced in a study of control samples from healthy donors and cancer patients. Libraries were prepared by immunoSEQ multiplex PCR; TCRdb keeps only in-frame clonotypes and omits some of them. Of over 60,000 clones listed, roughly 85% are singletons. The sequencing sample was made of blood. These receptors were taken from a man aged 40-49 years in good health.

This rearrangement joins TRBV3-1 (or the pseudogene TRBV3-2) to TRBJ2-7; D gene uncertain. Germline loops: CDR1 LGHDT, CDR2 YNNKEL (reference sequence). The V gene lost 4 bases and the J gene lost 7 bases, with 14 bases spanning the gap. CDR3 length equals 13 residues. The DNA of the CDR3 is TGTGCCAGCAGCCCGCTCTCGCGTGGTGAGCAGTACTTC. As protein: CASSPLSRGEQYF.

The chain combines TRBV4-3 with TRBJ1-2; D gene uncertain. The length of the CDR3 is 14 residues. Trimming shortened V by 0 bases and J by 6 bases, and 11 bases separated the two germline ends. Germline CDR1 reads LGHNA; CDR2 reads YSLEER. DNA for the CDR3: TGCGCCAGCAGCCAAGAAGAACAGCTGAATGGCTACACCTTC. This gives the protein CASSQEEQLNGYTF.

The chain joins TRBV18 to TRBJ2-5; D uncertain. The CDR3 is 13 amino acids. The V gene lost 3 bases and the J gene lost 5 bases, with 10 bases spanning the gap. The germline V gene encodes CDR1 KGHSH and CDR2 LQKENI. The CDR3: CASSPIRDETQYF. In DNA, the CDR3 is TGTGCCAGCTCACCTATTCGTGATGAGACCCAGTACTTC.